This TCR beta chain was recovered during a study of human T cells and chemical hapten exposure. In the study overall: The study sensitized with 2% DPC on an approximately 2 cm by approximately 2 cm patch of upper inner arm skin.

In this sample, this clonotype turned up many times. TCRdb used MiXCR to reprocess the RACE reads, holding one entry per CDR3 protein. Among around 340,000 distinct CDR3 sequences listed, roughly 6.9% were seen once. The sample's time point: patch test 1, 2 weeks after DPC sensitization. Sample treatment: therapeutic diphenylcyclopropenone sensitization with weekly scalp DPC. Patches went on only after blood had been drawn each time. This specimen consisted of whole blood, obtained in connection with sensitization to the hapten diphenylcyclopropenone (DPC). The receptor was isolated from a young woman with alopecia areata. Some clones in this sample may be carry-over from other donors' samples.

The CDR3, as DNA: TGTGCCAGCAGCTCCCTAGCGGGGTTCCACGAGCAGTACTTC. This gives the protein CASSSLAGFHEQYF. V is TRBV7-9 and J is TRBJ2-7; 9 bases match TRBD2. Germline loops: CDR1 SEHNR, CDR2 FQNEAQ (reference sequence). The CDR3 extends over 14 amino acids. V shed 4 bases, J shed 5 bases, and the junction held 6 bases outside the gene matches.